These 5 T cell receptor beta chains were all obtained from the same sample, sequenced in a study of yellow fever vaccine responses in identical twins. TCRdb processed the RT-PCR reads anew with MiXCR; each CDR3 protein has one entry. Of some 35,000 distinct CDR3 sequences listed, 60% were seen once; the top ten hold about 4.5%. Sequenced material: T cells from blood (PBMCs), unsorted or a sorted subset (not recorded which), taken before or after yellow fever vaccination (not recorded which). The receptors were sampled from a woman aged 18-30 years who received the yellow fever vaccine.

This clonotype appeared once. The genes are TRBV15 and TRBJ1-2, with TRBD1 matching 8 bases. The length of the CDR3 is 15 residues. CDR1 is LNHNV, CDR2 YYDKDF, per germline (reference sequence). V shed 0 bases, J shed 6 bases, and the junction held 6 bases outside the gene matches. CDR3 sequence reads: CATSRDRVTGDGYTF. The CDR3 DNA is TGTGCCACCAGCAGAGATCGAGTGACAGGGGATGGCTACACCTTC.

V usage is TRBV5-1 and J usage is TRBJ1-1; D call uncertain. Germline assignment: CDR1 SGHRS and CDR2 YFSETQ. Trimming took 1 base from V and 6 from J, leaving 10 bases between them. The CDR3 runs to 13 residues. CDR3 residues: CASSLSPGSEAFF. Here the CDR3 DNA reads TGCGCCAGCAGCTTGTCGCCAGGCTCTGAAGCTTTCTTT.

The chain has TRBV20-1 and TRBJ1-4; D is possibly TRBD1 (5 bases). This CDR3 is built from 13 residues. CDR1 DFQATT and CDR2 SNEGSKA come from the germline V gene (reference sequence). Trimming took 1 base from V and 2 from J, leaving 5 bases between them. The CDR3 coding sequence is TGCAGTGCTAGAGGACAGACTAATGAAAAACTGTTTTTT. It encodes CSARGQTNEKLFF.

This clonotype was counted a few times. This sequence joins TRBV9 and TRBJ2-1, with 10 positions matching TRBD2. The CDR3 runs 15 residues. The germline V gene encodes CDR1 SGDLS and CDR2 YYNGEE. Trimming took 2 bases from V and 1 from J; bases not matched to a gene: 0. This CDR3 is CASSVTSGSYNEQFF. Written as DNA, the CDR3 is TGTGCCAGCAGCGTGACTAGCGGGTCCTACAATGAGCAGTTCTTC.

The CDR3 DNA reads as TGTGCCAGCAGTTTCGGTAGCGGGAGCACAGATACGCAGTATTTT. Its protein is CASSFGSGSTDTQYF. The genes are TRBV12-3 or TRBV12-4 and TRBJ2-3; 7 bases line up with TRBD2. The CDR3 runs to 15 residues. Trimming at V came to 3 bases and at J to 0 bases, leaving 3 bases not matched to a gene.